This TCR beta chain stems from a study of human T cells and chemical hapten exposure. For the study at large: For sensitization, 2% DPC was applied to an approximately 2 cm by approximately 2 cm patch of upper inner arm skin.

V shed 2 bases and J shed 4 bases, with 9 bases lying between them. Per the germline V gene, CDR1 is MGHRA and CDR2 is YSYEKL. This CDR3 is built from 14 residues. Authors' processing steps: Per sample, the median was 95,638 TCRs, with values from about 22,000 to 700,000. TCRdb itself ran the RACE reads through MiXCR, one entry per CDR3 protein. The V and J calls shown here were made by TCRdb, not taken from the authors' results. The repertoire holds 300,000 to 400,000 distinct CDR3 sequences, with around 7% as singletons. Time point denoted: patch test 1, 2 weeks after DPC sensitization. Described treatment: therapeutic diphenylcyclopropenone sensitization with weekly scalp DPC. Each patch test followed a blood draw.

The source was whole blood, collected in connection with sensitization to the hapten diphenylcyclopropenone (DPC). This receptor was identified in a woman under 30 with alopecia areata. Some clones in this sample may be carry-over from other donors' samples. The chain recombines TRBV4-1 with TRBJ1-3, with D perhaps matching TRBD1 (5 bases). The CDR3 loop is CASSQQGRGNTIYF. The DNA for the CDR3 is TGCGCCAGCAGCCAACAGGGTCGCGGAAACACCATATATTTT.